One and the same sample provided the 27 T cell receptor beta chains below, sequenced in a study of T-cell memory formation after mild COVID-19. TCRdb re-analysed the 5' RACE reads in MiXCR, keeping a single row per CDR3 protein. Here the sample spans about 180,000 distinct CDR3 sequences, around a sixth being singletons. The source material was PBMCs or a T cell subset sorted from them (not recorded which). The receptors were gathered from a man aged 18 to 30 who had mild COVID-19 (a few samples of this study predate the infection). Cell type and time point are not known.

The chain carries TRBV7-9 and TRBJ2-1, with D maybe TRBD2 (5 bases). The length of the CDR3 is 12 residues. V was pared by 6 bases and J by 9 bases, with 12 bases between. Germline-derived CDR1 and CDR2 are SEHNR and FQNEAQ (reference sequence). The CDR3 spells CASRETGVEQFF. As DNA, the CDR3 is TGTGCCAGCAGGGAAACCGGGGTTGAGCAGTTCTTC. The full variable domain, its missing parts supplied by reference TRBV7-9 and TRBJ2-1, is DTGVSQNPRHKITKRGQNVTFRCDPISEHNRLYWYRQTLGQGPEFLTYFQNEAQLEKSRLLSDRFSAERPKGSFSTLEIQRTEQGDSAMYLCASRETGVEQFFGPGTRLTVL.

In this sample, this clonotype turned up many times. The CDR3 DNA follows: TGTGCCAGCAGTGATCGGCCTAGCACAGATACGCAGTATTTT. Protein: CASSDRPSTDTQYF. The rearrangement joins TRBV25-1 to TRBJ2-3; D is ambiguous. The germline V gene has CDR1 MGHDK and CDR2 SYGVNS. Trimming took 3 bases from V and 0 from J, leaving 7 bases between them. This CDR3 has 14 residues.

This clonotype occurred many times. The CDR3, as DNA: TGTGCCAGCAGCCCCACAAGCATCACCGGGGAGCTGTTTTTT. It encodes CASSPTSITGELFF. The chain recombines TRBV7-3 with TRBJ2-2; D uncertain. The germline CDR1 and CDR2 sequences are SGHTA and FQGTGA. This CDR3 spans 14 amino acids. Trimming cost V 5 bases and J 4 bases, with 11 bases left between them.

The chain recombines TRBV6-5 with TRBJ2-1, with 8 bases that match TRBD2. The CDR3 runs to 16 residues. CDR1 and CDR2 from the germline V gene are MNHEY and SVGAGI. J lost 0 bases, V lost 5 bases, and 6 bases had no gene match. The CDR3 bases are TGTGCCAGCAGTCGACTAGCGCTTAGCTCCTACAATGAGCAGTTCTTC. Amino acid sequence: CASSRLALSSYNEQFF.

The gene calls are TRBV20-1 and TRBJ2-5; 8 bases fit TRBD2. The CDR3 extends over 14 amino acids. Germline CDR1 reads DFQATT; CDR2 reads SNEGSKA (reference sequence). V lost 3 bases and J lost 2; bases outside the gene matches: 5. The CDR3 protein is CSASPAGGQETQYF. The CDR3 DNA reads TGCAGTGCTAGTCCGGCGGGGGGTCAAGAGACCCAGTACTTC.

V usage is TRBV7-2 and J usage is TRBJ2-3, with 11 nucleotides matching TRBD2. In germline, CDR1 is SGHTA, CDR2 FQGNSA. This CDR3 has 13 residues. Trimming at V came to 5 bases and at J to 15 bases, leaving 10 bases not matched to a gene. Written as DNA, the CDR3 is TGTGCCAGCAGCCCGGTAGCGGGGGGGCCGACATATTTT. Protein: CASSPVAGGPTYF.

The chain couples TRBV5-6 to TRBJ1-6; 7 positions match TRBD1. CDR3 length equals 14 residues. With V trimmed by 3 bases and J by 5 bases, 2 bases remained unmatched. The germline gives CDR1 SGHDT, CDR2 YYEEEE. The CDR3 here is CASSSTGHNSPLHF. The CDR3 region has the DNA TGTGCCAGCAGCTCGACAGGGCATAATTCACCCCTCCACTTT.

This clonotype was detected ten times or more. The genes are TRBV7-2 and TRBJ1-2, with D unresolved. The CDR3 loop spans 15 amino acids. V was trimmed by 1 base and J by 4 bases, leaving 13 bases between them. The V gene's germline CDR1 is SGHTA and CDR2 FQGNSA. The CDR3 nucleotides are TGTGCCAGCAGCTTAGGGCCCGATTCAAGCTATGGCTACACCTTC. Translation: CASSLGPDSSYGYTF.

This clonotype was counted only a few times. The chain uses TRBV7-3 and TRBJ1-5; D possibly corresponds to TRBD1 (6 bases). V lost 5 bases to trimming and J lost 2 bases, with 7 bases between them. Germline CDR1 and CDR2: SGHTA and FQGTGA. CDR3 length: 13 amino acids. The CDR3 region is CASSAGGNQPQHF. CDR3 nucleotide sequence: TGTGCCAGCAGCGCAGGGGGCAATCAGCCCCAGCATTTT.

This clonotype was counted between two and nine times. The chain's CDR3 is CASSFVPGAAGANVLTF. The DNA of the CDR3 is TGTGCCAGCAGCTTTGTGCCGGGGGCGGCTGGGGCCAACGTCCTGACTTTC. The chain has TRBV5-4 and TRBJ2-6; D may correspond to TRBD1 or TRBD2 (6 bases each). The CDR3 contains 17 residues. V was pared by 2 bases and J by 2 bases, with 14 bases between. Per germline, CDR1 SGHNT and CDR2 YYREEE (reference sequence). The whole variable domain, filled in from reference TRBV5-4 and TRBJ2-6, reads ETGVTQSPTHLIKTRGQQVTLRCSSQSGHNTVSWYQQALGQGPQFIFQYYREEENGRGNFPPRFSGLQFPNYSSELNVNALELDDSALYLCASSFVPGAAGANVLTFGAGSRLTVL.

Notes on this clonotype: A read error may produce the germline difference seen at one junction end. The chain recombines TRBV6-2 or TRBV6-3 with TRBJ2-7; D remains ambiguous. CDR1 MNHEY and CDR2 SVGEGT come from the germline V gene. The CDR3 extends over 13 amino acids. The CDR3 region is CASTPQVVYEKYF. CDR3 nucleotide sequence: TGTGCCAGCACTCCGCAGGTCGTCTACGAGAAGTACTTC.

The rearrangement links TRBV11-3 to TRBJ2-7, with 7 bases identical to TRBD1. The junction had 6 bases not matched to a gene; V was cut back by 10 bases and J by 3 bases. Per the germline V gene, CDR1 is SGHNT and CDR2 is YENEEA. The CDR3 length is 12 residues. CDR3 nucleotides: TGTGCCATTGACAGGGTTGGCTACGAGCAGTACTTC. It encodes CAIDRVGYEQYF. Based on the CDR3 plus reference TRBV11-3 and TRBJ2-7, the full variable domain is EAGVVQSPRYKIIEKKQPVAFWCNPISGHNTLYWYLQNLGQGPELLIRYENEEAVDDSQLPKDRFSAERLKGVDSTLKIQPAELGDSAVYLCAIDRVGYEQYFGPGTRLTVT.

The rearrangement uses TRBV6-1 and TRBJ1-5; a possible D gene is TRBD1 (5 bases). Trimming left V 2 bases short and J 4 bases short, with 15 bases between. CDR1 and CDR2 from the germline V gene are MNHNS and SASEGT. The CDR3 extends over 16 amino acids. CDR3 nucleotide sequence: TGTGCCAGCAGTGAACCGGTGGGGGACCCTAATCAGCCCCAGCATTTT. Protein product: CASSEPVGDPNQPQHF.

CDR3 DNA: TGTGCCAGCTCACCGACTAGCGGGGAGTACCAAGAGACCCAGTACTTC. This gives the protein CASSPTSGEYQETQYF. The V call is TRBV18, the J call TRBJ2-5; 11 positions agree with TRBD2. Trimming removed 3 bases from V and 0 bases from J; junction bases left unmatched: 3. Germline CDR1 is KGHSH and CDR2 is LQKENI. The CDR3 runs to 16 residues.

The CDR3 is CASSTGASGANVLTF. For the CDR3, the DNA is TGTGCCAGCAGTACCGGGGCCTCTGGGGCCAACGTCCTGACTTTC. This rearrangement joins TRBV28 to TRBJ2-6; D tentatively fits TRBD1 or TRBD2 (5 bases each). This CDR3 is built from 15 residues. Trimming took 5 bases from V and 0 from J, leaving 8 bases between them. Germline V CDR1 and CDR2: MDHEN, SYDVKM.

In its sample, this clonotype was seen a few times. V is TRBV6-5 and J is TRBJ1-5; 7 bases match TRBD1. V trimming: 4 bases; J trimming: 2 bases; junction bases outside the gene matches: 5. Germline V gene data show CDR1 as MNHEY and CDR2 as SVGAGI. The CDR3 is 15 amino acids. In nucleotides, the CDR3 is TGTGCCAGCAGTTTGCTGGGGACAGGCAATCAGCCCCAGCATTTT. Protein product: CASSLLGTGNQPQHF.

This clonotype was counted only a few times. This rearrangement joins TRBV5-1 to TRBJ2-3, with 8 bases matching TRBD1. The V gene end was trimmed by 2 bases and the J gene end by 2 bases; junction bases not matched to a gene: 4. Germline CDR1 is SGHRS and CDR2 is YFSETQ. CDR3 size: 15 residues. As DNA, the CDR3 is TGCGCCAGCAGCTTTGGACAGGGACCCACAGATACGCAGTATTTT. It codes for CASSFGQGPTDTQYF.

The V call is TRBV7-9, the J call TRBJ1-6, with D unclear. CDR3 length equals 15 residues. The V end lost 5 bases, the J end lost 5 bases, and 13 bases lay between the germline ends. Germline V gene lookup returns CDR1 SEHNR and CDR2 FQNEAQ (reference sequence). DNA for the CDR3: TGTGCCAGCAGCGGGCAGAGGCTGGATAATTCACCCCTCCACTTT. Amino acids: CASSGQRLDNSPLHF.

This clonotype was detected a few times. This chain links TRBV6-1 with TRBJ1-3, with a possible D match to TRBD1 (6 bases). The CDR3 runs to 17 residues. Germline lookup yields CDR1 MNHNS and CDR2 SASEGT. V was clipped by 2 bases and J by 1 base, with 15 bases between them. The CDR3 nucleotides read TGTGCCAGCAGTGAATACGGGCAGGGGAGGTCTGGAAACACCATATATTTT. Its protein product is CASSEYGQGRSGNTIYF.

The rearrangement joins TRBV20-1 to TRBJ1-1, with D uncertain. With 0 bases removed from V and 2 bases from J, the gap between germline ends came to 13 bases. The length of the CDR3 is 15 residues. In germline, CDR1 is DFQATT, CDR2 SNEGSKA (reference sequence). CDR3 in amino acids: CSARDAGGGNTEAFF. CDR3 nucleotides: TGCAGTGCTAGAGATGCAGGAGGTGGTAACACTGAAGCTTTCTTT.

In its sample, this clonotype was seen a few times. The chain links TRBV7-9 to TRBJ2-2, with 7 nucleotides matching TRBD1. The CDR3 is 13 amino acids. V trimming: 7 bases; J trimming: 4 bases; junction bases outside the gene matches: 3. The germline CDR1 and CDR2 sequences are SEHNR and FQNEAQ (reference sequence). The CDR3 spells CASNNRGTGELFF. The CDR3 nucleotides read TGTGCCAGCAACAACAGGGGCACCGGGGAGCTGTTTTTT.

This clonotype has a handful of counts. The V and J genes are TRBV9 and TRBJ2-3; D call uncertain. The CDR3 contains 12 residues. Trimming took off 4 bases at V and 4 bases at J, with 7 bases between the two ends. Looked up from germline, CDR1 is SGDLS and CDR2 is YYNGEE. The CDR3 protein is CASSTASDTQYF. The CDR3 bases are TGTGCCAGCAGCACAGCGTCAGATACGCAGTATTTT.

This clonotype was seen more than once but under ten times. The chain combines TRBV7-2 with TRBJ1-6; 7 bases map to TRBD1. This CDR3 is built from 16 residues. Germline values: CDR1 SGHTA, CDR2 FQGNSA. Losses at the gene ends were 4 bases for V and 1 base for J; bases not matched to a gene: 4. CDR3 in amino acids: CASSSRQGSYNSPLHF. The CDR3 region has the DNA TGTGCCAGCAGCTCTCGACAGGGATCCTATAATTCACCCCTCCACTTT.

The rearrangement uses TRBV19 and TRBJ2-1; a possible D gene is TRBD2 (6 bases). V lost 5 bases and J lost 8, with 16 bases in between. The germline V gene has CDR1 LNHDA and CDR2 SQIVND (reference sequence). The length of the CDR3 is 14 residues. The CDR3 loop reads CASSEPGLRDEQFF. The CDR3 DNA is TGTGCCAGTAGTGAGCCGGGACTGCGCGATGAGCAGTTCTTC.

The chain has TRBV12-3 or TRBV12-4 and TRBJ2-5; 8 bases are a match to TRBD1. V lost 6 bases, J lost 4 bases, and 7 bases stayed unmatched. The CDR3 length is 14 residues. DNA of the CDR3: TGTGCCAGCAGCCTATCGACAGGGGCAGAGACCCAGTACTTC. Its translation is CASSLSTGAETQYF.

This clonotype has only a few counts. The V and J genes are TRBV9 and TRBJ2-1, with TRBD2 matching 8 bases. The germline gives CDR1 SGDLS, CDR2 YYNGEE. The CDR3 covers 16 residues. V shed 0 bases, J shed 8 bases, and the junction held 10 bases outside the gene matches. CDR3 loop: CASSVGPGGRSDEQFF. CDR3 nucleotides: TGTGCCAGCAGCGTAGGACCGGGAGGGAGGTCGGATGAGCAGTTCTTC.

In this sample, this clonotype turned up a few times. V usage is TRBV12-3 or TRBV12-4 and J usage is TRBJ1-1, with D unresolved. This CDR3 has 13 residues. V was shortened by 3 bases and J by 0 bases, with 5 bases between the two germline ends. In nucleotides, the CDR3 is TGTGCCAGCAGTTTTGCCATGAACACTGAAGCTTTCTTT. As protein: CASSFAMNTEAFF.